This section outlines one T cell receptor beta chain sequence together with its context. This specimen belongs to a study of blood T cell repertoires in COVID-19. Study-wide background: The United States, Italy and Spain provided the acute and convalescent COVID-19 samples. The analysed material was cDNA or gDNA that came from T cells, B-cell-depleted T cells, or PBMCs.

Participants were aged about 18 to 89 years from approximately 24 US areas. Germline V gives CDR1 MNHGY, CDR2 SVAAGI. V was pared by 1 base and J by 3 bases, with 10 bases of the junction left unmatched. The CDR3 sequence is 18 residues long. Authors' data handling: Researchers report that nucleated cell counts were estimated from reference gene primer amplification. This table comes from immunoSEQ multiplex PCR, and its TCRdb copy is limited to in-frame clones, with some not included. The V and J calls and clone size were taken over from that table, and D and trimming were inferred from the DNA. The sample holds 250,000 to 350,000 clones, around 89% seen once.

The sequencing sample was made of PBMCs or T cells enriched from blood (not recorded which). The gene calls are TRBV6-9 and TRBJ2-7; 12 nucleotides agree with TRBD1. This TCR was recovered from a woman under 30 with acute COVID-19. This CDR3 reads CASSYWVGGQGAYYEQYF. In DNA, the CDR3 is TGTGCCAGCAGTTATTGGGTAGGGGGACAGGGGGCTTACTACGAGCAGTACTTC.